The 16 T cell receptor beta chains given below trace back to one sample, sequenced in a study of post-analysis software for immune sequencing data. The study's findings and limits: There were a few TRBV segments more frequent in patients than controls, and TRBV5-6, TRBV5-1 and TRBV20-1 were among them.

No antigen has been identified for these receptors. The library was made from cDNA and included unique molecular identifiers. TCRdb analysed the PCR reads with MiXCR anew, one entry per CDR3 protein. The sample shows 650,000 to 850,000 distinct CDR3 sequences, more than 45% of them seen only once. Source material: blood. The receptors come from a girl between 10 and 17 years old with multiple sclerosis.

V is TRBV4-3 and J is TRBJ2-1; D is perhaps TRBD1 or TRBD2 (5 bases each). CDR1 LGHNA and CDR2 YSLEER come from the germline V gene. This CDR3 is built from 18 residues. With 0 bases removed from V and 0 bases from J, the gap between germline ends came to 15 bases. The chain's CDR3 is CASSQELPLGVSYNEQFF. The DNA of the CDR3 is TGCGCCAGCAGCCAAGAACTCCCCCTGGGGGTCTCCTACAATGAGCAGTTCTTC.

This clonotype appeared a few times. This chain connects TRBV13 to TRBJ2-3; 8 nucleotides line up with TRBD1. CDR1 and CDR2 (germline): PRHDT, FYEKMQ (reference sequence). There are 15 residues in the CDR3. J gave up 3 bases and V 5 bases, and 7 bases lay outside the gene matches. The CDR3 loop reads CASSPRQGFTDTQYF. The CDR3, as DNA: TGTGCCAGCAGCCCCAGACAGGGGTTTACAGATACGCAGTATTTT.

This chain connects TRBV7-6 to TRBJ1-1, with TRBD1 matching over 9 bases. Per the germline V gene, CDR1 is SGHVS and CDR2 is FNYEAQ. The CDR3 extends over 17 amino acids. V lost 3 bases and J lost 1; bases outside the gene matches: 9. The CDR3 here is CASSLTGGIGPNTEAFF. For the CDR3, the DNA is TGTGCCAGCAGCTTGACAGGGGGTATAGGGCCGAACACTGAAGCTTTCTTT.

The genes are TRBV2 and TRBJ2-7; D may match TRBD1 or TRBD2 (5 bases each). Trimming pared 6 bases from V and 0 bases from J, leaving 15 bases between. The germline CDR1 and CDR2 sequences are SNHLY and FYNNEI. This CDR3 spans 15 amino acids. The CDR3 loop is CASRPRDASSYEQYF. CDR3 DNA: TGTGCCAGCAGGCCCCGGGACGCCAGCTCCTACGAGCAGTACTTC.

The chain employs TRBV12-3 or TRBV12-4 and TRBJ1-2; the D is unclear. The CDR3 has 12 residues. V dropped 3 bases and J dropped 7 bases, with 9 bases sitting between them. CDR3 amino acids: CASSFGNLGYTF. CDR3 sequence (DNA): TGTGCCAGCAGTTTCGGGAATCTTGGCTACACCTTC.

The gene calls are TRBV7-9 and TRBJ2-7, with TRBD2 matching 8 bases. The CDR3 sequence is 17 residues long. V dropped 0 bases and J dropped 7; count of bases not matched to a gene: 14. The germline V gene has CDR1 SEHNR and CDR2 FQNEAQ (reference sequence). For the CDR3, the DNA is TGTGCCAGCAGCTTAGCTCTTAGCGGGATCCTGGTTGGGGAGCAGTACTTC. Translating gives CASSLALSGILVGEQYF.

A remark on this clonotype: Relative to the germline gene, one junction end is altered; a read error may explain this. This sequence joins TRBV20-1 and TRBJ2-5; D is uncertain. The CDR3 length is 13 residues. Germline values: CDR1 DFQATT, CDR2 SNEGSKA (reference sequence). The CDR3 reads CGANAEYQETQYF. The DNA for the CDR3 is TGCGGTGCTAACGCGGAGTACCAAGAGACCCAGTACTTC.

The V and J genes are TRBV9 and TRBJ2-5, with D tentatively TRBD1 (6 bases). V was clipped by 0 bases and J by 5 bases, with 11 bases between them. The length of the CDR3 is 14 residues. Germline lookup yields CDR1 SGDLS and CDR2 YYNGEE. CDR3 nucleotide sequence: TGTGCCAGCAGCGTAGAGGGGACATCGGAGACCCAGTACTTC. It specifies CASSVEGTSETQYF.

V and J are TRBV24-1 and TRBJ2-7, with 7 bases lining up with TRBD1. The CDR3 has 12 residues. In germline, CDR1 is KGHDR, CDR2 SFDVKD. V lost 4 bases to trimming and J lost 7 bases; unmatched junction nucleotides: 3. Here the CDR3 reads CATSDSRGEQYF. CDR3 DNA: TGTGCCACCAGTGACTCCAGGGGGGAGCAGTACTTC.

This clonotype has a handful of counts. The rearrangement joins TRBV27 to TRBJ1-6; D uncertain. The CDR3 is made up of 15 amino acids. CDR1 MNHEY and CDR2 SMNVEV come from the germline V gene (reference sequence). Trimming took off 1 base at V and 8 bases at J, with 12 bases between the two ends. The CDR3 nucleotides are TGTGCCAGCAGTTTATTTGCAGCTCTCGATTCACCCCTCCACTTT. It specifies CASSLFAALDSPLHF.

V is TRBV20-1 and J is TRBJ1-1, with 7 bases matching TRBD1. Germline V CDR1 and CDR2: DFQATT, SNEGSKA (reference sequence). The CDR3 is made up of 14 amino acids. Trimming at V came to 6 bases and at J to 6 bases, leaving 13 bases not matched to a gene. CDR3 sequence: CSAKQTGLKSEAFF. The CDR3 bases are TGCAGTGCAAAACAGACAGGGTTGAAGTCTGAAGCTTTCTTT.

The chain is built from TRBV6-6 and TRBJ2-1; no reliable D call. The CDR3 contains 16 residues. With 3 bases removed from V and 1 base from J, the gap between germline ends came to 13 bases. Germline V lookup: CDR1 MNHNY, CDR2 SVGAGI (reference sequence). The CDR3 here is CASSYRGGMSYNEQFF. DNA for the CDR3: TGTGCCAGCAGTTATCGAGGTGGGATGTCCTACAATGAGCAGTTCTTC.

This clonotype was detected a few times. This chain connects TRBV29-1 to TRBJ2-1; D is perhaps TRBD2 (6 bases). CDR3 length: 13 residues. Trimming took off 5 bases at V and 1 base at J, with 9 bases between the two ends. Germline V gene sequence: CDR1 SQVTM, CDR2 ANQGSEA. The DNA for the CDR3 is TGCAGCGTTTTTAGCGGTTCCTACAATGAGCAGTTCTTC. Translated: CSVFSGSYNEQFF.

This clonotype turned up a few times. The junction departs from the called germline gene at one end, perhaps through a read error. The chain joins TRBV29-1 to TRBJ2-7; no clear D gene. Germline V CDR1 and CDR2: SQVTM, ANQGSEA. CDR3 size: 12 residues. The CDR3 region is CSIERDNYEQYF. CDR3 nucleotides: TGCAGCATTGAAAGGGATAACTACGAGCAGTACTTC.

The chain combines TRBV3-1 with TRBJ2-1, with no clear D. The CDR3 covers 11 residues. V dropped 5 bases and J dropped 9 bases, with 8 bases sitting between them. Germline V lookup: CDR1 LGHDT, CDR2 YNNKEL (reference sequence). The CDR3, as DNA: TGTGCCAGCAGCGGCTGGGGTGAGCAGTTCTTC. The encoded protein is CASSGWGEQFF.

The J gene is TRBJ1-5, the V gene TRBV5-1; a weak D match, TRBD1 (6 bases). Looked up from germline, CDR1 is SGHRS and CDR2 is YFSETQ. The CDR3 sequence is 15 residues long. The V end lost 4 bases, the J end lost 1 base, and 12 bases lay between the germline ends. CDR3 amino acids: CASSPGTLSNQPQHF. The DNA for the CDR3 is TGCGCCAGCAGCCCCGGGACATTAAGCAATCAGCCCCAGCATTTT.